This T cell receptor (beta chain) was observed in a study of T cell changes during pregnancy in multiple sclerosis (dated by TCRdb to between 2018 and 2021). Looking at the study overall: In women with multiple sclerosis, the researchers looked at how the T cell repertoire shifted as pregnancy progressed.

The germline V gene encodes CDR1 SGHNT and CDR2 YENEEA. From the cysteine up to the phenylalanine, the CDR3 has a length of 14 residues. Only the CDR3 part of the read is kept: 42 bases, read in frame from the first base. V is clipped by 4 bases and J by 1 base, and the sequence between their germline boundaries is 10 bases long. Library method: the immunoSEQ multiplex PCR assay. The table comes from immuneACCESS by way of TCRdb, which keeps in-frame sequences with V and J called. Part of the clones is missing from these tables; in studies checked, under half for an unresolved V gene and the rest for unknown reasons. For this sample there are 38,000 or so clones; 90% appear just once. About 0.51% of the sample lies in the top ten. Notes on this clone: Its antigen remains unidentified. It has no much larger one-base neighbor in the sample; base qualities were not kept.

The V and J segments used are TRBV11-3 and TRBJ1-1; a tentative D match to TRBD1 spans 6 bases. The input for sequencing was CD4+ T cells from peripheral blood mononuclear cells, taken in the second trimester of pregnancy. The TCR comes from a female donor with multiple sclerosis, enrolled in a pregnancy study. The nucleotides are TGTGCCAGCAGCTCAAAGACAGGGAACACTGAAGCTTTCTTT. Its protein is CASSSKTGNTEAFF.